A selection of T cell receptor beta chains follows, all from one sample in a study of T cell repertoires in cytomegalovirus infection. Via MiXCR, TCRdb re-called the reads, giving one row per CDR3 protein. The profile shows some 220,000 distinct CDR3 sequences, about 12% of them singletons. The sample consisted of PBMCs. These receptors originate from a human donor in good health (CMV status not recorded). Some clones in this sample may be carry-over from other donors' samples. Both conserved end residues are part of each CDR3. Fields, in order: CDR3 protein, CDR3 DNA, J gene, clone size, D gene, V gene. A D gene is named only where the DNA matches it firmly. Only some rows state a clone size, as once, few, many or a class for expanded clones.

CDR3aa: CASSTTGTSNTEAFF; CDR3nt: TGTGCCAGCAGTACCACCGGGACCTCAAACACTGAAGCTTTCTTT; j_gene: TRBJ1-1; abundance: many; d_gene: .; v_gene: TRBV6-1
CDR3aa: CASSIGGQEGVF; CDR3nt: TGTGCCAGTAGTATCGGAGGCCAGGAAGGGGTCTTC; j_gene: TRBJ2-1; abundance: many; d_gene: .; v_gene: TRBV19
CDR3aa: CASSYPKLGLAGVTNEQFF; CDR3nt: TGTGCCAGCAGTTACCCAAAATTAGGACTAGCGGGAGTTACCAATGAGCAGTTCTTC; j_gene: TRBJ2-1; abundance: many; d_gene: TRBD2; v_gene: TRBV6-2/TRBV6-3
CDR3aa: CASSLATYEQYF; CDR3nt: TGTGCCAGCAGCTTAGCGACCTACGAGCAGTACTTC; j_gene: TRBJ2-7; abundance: many; d_gene: .; v_gene: TRBV11-2
CDR3aa: CASSLFPGATDTQYF; CDR3nt: TGTGCCAGTAGTTTATTCCCAGGGGCCACAGATACGCAGTATTTT; j_gene: TRBJ2-3; abundance: .; d_gene: .; v_gene: TRBV19
CDR3aa: CASSLSTGAWPQHF; CDR3nt: TGTGCCAGCAGTTTATCGACAGGGGCTTGGCCCCAGCATTTT; j_gene: TRBJ1-5; abundance: .; d_gene: TRBD1; v_gene: TRBV27
CDR3aa: CASSFNRGLEQFF; CDR3nt: TGTGCCAGCAGCTTTAACAGGGGGCTTGAGCAGTTCTTC; j_gene: TRBJ2-1; abundance: .; d_gene: TRBD1; v_gene: TRBV5-6
CDR3aa: CASRGTEFAEAFF; CDR3nt: TGTGCCAGCAGGGGGACAGAGTTCGCTGAAGCTTTCTTT; j_gene: TRBJ1-1; abundance: few; d_gene: TRBD1; v_gene: TRBV6-2/TRBV6-3
CDR3aa: CASSRRDRAGTEAFF; CDR3nt: TGTGCCAGCAGCAGGCGGGACAGGGCCGGCACTGAAGCTTTCTTT; j_gene: TRBJ1-1; abundance: many; d_gene: TRBD1; v_gene: TRBV7-2
CDR3aa: CASSVRRGSTYEQYF; CDR3nt: TGTGCCAGCAGCGTCAGGCGGGGGAGTACCTACGAGCAGTACTTC; j_gene: TRBJ2-7; abundance: many; d_gene: TRBD2; v_gene: TRBV7-2
CDR3aa: CASSSRASGSNEQFF; CDR3nt: TGTGCCAGCAGCTCAAGGGCTAGCGGGAGTAATGAGCAGTTCTTC; j_gene: TRBJ2-1; abundance: many; d_gene: TRBD2; v_gene: TRBV7-8
CDR3aa: CASSLRQGGNQPQHF; CDR3nt: TGTGCCAGCAGCTTACGTCAGGGTGGCAATCAGCCCCAGCATTTT; j_gene: TRBJ1-5; abundance: many; d_gene: .; v_gene: TRBV7-2
CDR3aa: CASSVRGGGREAFF; CDR3nt: TGTGCCAGCAGTGTGAGGGGGGGGGGCAGGGAAGCTTTCTTT; j_gene: TRBJ1-1; abundance: .; d_gene: .; v_gene: TRBV28
CDR3aa: CASSRSSDSGNTIYF; CDR3nt: TGTGCCAGCTCACGTAGCTCTGACTCTGGAAACACCATATATTTT; j_gene: TRBJ1-3; abundance: .; d_gene: .; v_gene: TRBV18
CDR3aa: CASSGTSGTDTQYF; CDR3nt: TGTGCCAGTTCCGGGACTAGCGGTACAGATACGCAGTATTTT; j_gene: TRBJ2-3; abundance: many; d_gene: TRBD2; v_gene: TRBV28
CDR3aa: CASSPLDSSSTDTQYF; CDR3nt: TGTGCCAGCTCACCGTTAGACAGTTCTAGCACAGATACGCAGTATTTT; j_gene: TRBJ2-3; abundance: .; d_gene: .; v_gene: TRBV18
CDR3aa: CASSRPGTQETQYF; CDR3nt: TGTGCCAGCAGCCGCCCCGGGACGCAAGAGACCCAGTACTTC; j_gene: TRBJ2-5; abundance: many; d_gene: .; v_gene: TRBV7-2
CDR3aa: CASSQEAGARGYTF; CDR3nt: TGCGCCAGCAGCCAAGAGGCGGGGGCGCGGGGCTACACCTTC; j_gene: TRBJ1-2; abundance: many; d_gene: .; v_gene: TRBV4-3
CDR3aa: CASSRLAGLENEQFF; CDR3nt: TGTGCCAGCAGCCGCCTAGCGGGGCTAGAGAATGAGCAGTTCTTC; j_gene: TRBJ2-1; abundance: many; d_gene: TRBD2; v_gene: TRBV7-2
CDR3aa: CASSYAGLGGELFF; CDR3nt: TGTGCCAGCAGTTACGCCGGACTGGGGGGGGAGCTGTTTTTT; j_gene: TRBJ2-2; abundance: few; d_gene: .; v_gene: TRBV6-5
CDR3aa: CASSYLAGVPGIQYF; CDR3nt: TGTGCCAGCAGTTATCTAGCGGGAGTGCCCGGCATTCAGTACTTC; j_gene: TRBJ2-4; abundance: many; d_gene: TRBD2; v_gene: TRBV6-2/TRBV6-3
CDR3aa: CASSGSAEAFF; CDR3nt: TGTGCCAGCAGCGGGAGTGCTGAAGCTTTCTTT; j_gene: TRBJ1-1; abundance: few; d_gene: .; v_gene: TRBV6-6
CDR3aa: CASSRNGVATADTQYF; CDR3nt: TGTGCCAGCAGCCGTAACGGGGTAGCCACGGCAGATACGCAGTATTTT; j_gene: TRBJ2-3; abundance: many; d_gene: .; v_gene: TRBV7-2
CDR3aa: CASSQYRGMTFEQYF; CDR3nt: TGTGCCAGCAGTCAATACAGGGGGATGACTTTCGAGCAGTACTTC; j_gene: TRBJ2-7; abundance: few; d_gene: TRBD1; v_gene: TRBV28
CDR3aa: CASSLASGGDTQYF; CDR3nt: TGTGCCAGCAGCTTAGCCTCAGGGGGGGATACGCAGTATTTT; j_gene: TRBJ2-3; abundance: many; d_gene: .; v_gene: TRBV7-2
CDR3aa: CASSLEGGSVNEQFF; CDR3nt: TGTGCCAGCAGCTTAGAAGGAGGGTCGGTAAATGAGCAGTTCTTC; j_gene: TRBJ2-1; abundance: many; d_gene: .; v_gene: TRBV7-3
CDR3aa: CSAAGGTANYGYTF; CDR3nt: TGCAGTGCTGCCGGGGGGACAGCTAACTATGGCTACACCTTC; j_gene: TRBJ1-2; abundance: few; d_gene: TRBD1; v_gene: TRBV20-1
CDR3aa: CASSYWGNQPQHF; CDR3nt: TGTGCCAGCAGTTATTGGGGTAATCAGCCCCAGCATTTT; j_gene: TRBJ1-5; abundance: many; d_gene: .; v_gene: TRBV6-2/TRBV6-3
CDR3aa: CASRGQADSYEQYF; CDR3nt: TGTGCCAGCAGGGGACAGGCTGACTCCTACGAGCAGTACTTC; j_gene: TRBJ2-7; abundance: many; d_gene: TRBD1; v_gene: TRBV6-1
CDR3aa: CASSLPGPHEQYF; CDR3nt: TGTGCCAGCAGTTTACCAGGGCCCCACGAGCAGTACTTC; j_gene: TRBJ2-7; abundance: many; d_gene: .; v_gene: TRBV12-3/TRBV12-4
CDR3aa: CASSSRQKNIQYF; CDR3nt: TGTGCCAGCAGCTCCCGACAGAAAAACATTCAGTACTTC; j_gene: TRBJ2-4; abundance: many; d_gene: .; v_gene: TRBV7-2
CDR3aa: CASRGTNPTGELFF; CDR3nt: TGTGCCAGCAGGGGGACCAACCCCACCGGGGAGCTGTTTTTT; j_gene: TRBJ2-2; abundance: once; d_gene: .; v_gene: TRBV2
CDR3aa: CAISDSRQGSGETQYF; CDR3nt: TGTGCCATCAGTGATTCCCGACAAGGGTCGGGAGAGACCCAGTACTTC; j_gene: TRBJ2-5; abundance: .; d_gene: .; v_gene: TRBV10-3
CDR3aa: CASSGRQGYGELFF; CDR3nt: TGTGCCAGCAGCGGTCGACAGGGCTACGGGGAGCTGTTTTTT; j_gene: TRBJ2-2; abundance: .; d_gene: TRBD1; v_gene: TRBV14
CDR3aa: CASSPKRFGYEQYF; CDR3nt: TGTGCCAGCAGCCCCAAAAGATTTGGTTACGAGCAGTACTTC; j_gene: TRBJ2-7; abundance: .; d_gene: .; v_gene: TRBV11-3
CDR3aa: CASTSLGAPRSYEQYF; CDR3nt: TGTGCCAGCACCTCATTAGGGGCGCCCCGCTCCTACGAGCAGTACTTC; j_gene: TRBJ2-7; abundance: many; d_gene: .; v_gene: TRBV28
CDR3aa: CASRTDRDQYNEQFF; CDR3nt: TGTGCCAGCAGGACTGATAGGGACCAGTACAATGAGCAGTTCTTC; j_gene: TRBJ2-1; abundance: few; d_gene: .; v_gene: TRBV7-9
CDR3aa: CASSPRDRAQAFF; CDR3nt: TGTGCCAGCAGCCCCCGGGACAGGGCGCAAGCTTTCTTT; j_gene: TRBJ1-1; abundance: .; d_gene: TRBD1; v_gene: TRBV11-3
CDR3aa: CASSFLGTSGNNEQFF; CDR3nt: TGTGCCAGCAGTTTCCTTGGGACTAGCGGTAACAATGAGCAGTTCTTC; j_gene: TRBJ2-1; abundance: .; d_gene: TRBD2; v_gene: TRBV27
CDR3aa: CASSLVSTGGTDTQYF; CDR3nt: TGTGCCAGCAGCTTAGTGTCAACGGGAGGGACAGATACGCAGTATTTT; j_gene: TRBJ2-3; abundance: many; d_gene: TRBD2; v_gene: TRBV7-2
CDR3aa: CASSLGFGQETQYF; CDR3nt: TGTGCCAGCAGCTTGGGATTTGGCCAAGAGACCCAGTACTTC; j_gene: TRBJ2-5; abundance: many; d_gene: .; v_gene: TRBV5-6
CDR3aa: CASSVHSGAWGDTQYF; CDR3nt: TGTGCCAGCAGCGTCCATAGCGGAGCCTGGGGAGATACGCAGTATTTT; j_gene: TRBJ2-3; abundance: .; d_gene: .; v_gene: TRBV12-3/TRBV12-4
CDR3aa: CASSPRGQGDGYTF; CDR3nt: TGTGCCAGCAGCCCGAGAGGACAGGGTGATGGCTACACCTTC; j_gene: TRBJ1-2; abundance: few; d_gene: TRBD1; v_gene: TRBV3-1
CDR3aa: CASSVSGGAGANVLTF; CDR3nt: TGTGCCAGCAGCGTTAGCGGGGGGGCTGGGGCCAACGTCCTGACTTTC; j_gene: TRBJ2-6; abundance: many; d_gene: TRBD2; v_gene: TRBV7-2